This TCR beta chain was observed in a study of blood T cell repertoires in COVID-19. This CDR3 is built from 13 residues. V lost 6 bases and J lost 0, with 6 bases in between. In germline, CDR1 is MNHEY, CDR2 SVGAGI. The repertoire was sequenced with immunoSEQ multiplex PCR; TCRdb's copy has only in-frame clones and lacks some. The data show around 270,000 clones, with over 70% seen just once and 3% to 3.5% held by the top ten. Input material: PBMCs or T cells enriched from blood (not recorded which). This receptor was identified in a woman aged 40 to 49 who had been exposed to COVID-19. The chain employs TRBV6-5 and TRBJ1-3; D is undetermined. CDR3: CASRAVSGNTIYF. DNA of the CDR3: TGTGCCAGCAGAGCTGTCTCTGGAAACACCATATATTTT.